This TCR beta chain was sequenced during a study of OX40 agonist ivuxolimab in advanced cancers. Collection of blood occurred at baseline, at cycle 4 day 1, and at cycle 7 day 1. The table came from immunoSEQ multiplex PCR; TCRdb's copy has only in-frame clones and leaves some out. This sample has roughly 40,000 clones; 92% occur once, and the top ten carry around 15%. The CDR3 totals 14 residues. Germline V CDR1 and CDR2: SNHLY, FYNNEI. V dropped 6 bases and J dropped 0; count of bases not matched to a gene: 4. The chain carries TRBV2 and TRBJ2-7; 8 bases match TRBD1. Sequencing was performed on CD4+ or CD8+ T cells sorted from blood, taken in a trial of the OX40 agonist ivuxolimab. The sequence derives from an adult with an advanced solid tumor such as melanoma, head and neck, liver or kidney cancer. CDR3 in DNA: TGTGCCAGCAGACCCGGGACAGGCTCCTACGAGCAGTACTTC. Its protein product is CASRPGTGSYEQYF.